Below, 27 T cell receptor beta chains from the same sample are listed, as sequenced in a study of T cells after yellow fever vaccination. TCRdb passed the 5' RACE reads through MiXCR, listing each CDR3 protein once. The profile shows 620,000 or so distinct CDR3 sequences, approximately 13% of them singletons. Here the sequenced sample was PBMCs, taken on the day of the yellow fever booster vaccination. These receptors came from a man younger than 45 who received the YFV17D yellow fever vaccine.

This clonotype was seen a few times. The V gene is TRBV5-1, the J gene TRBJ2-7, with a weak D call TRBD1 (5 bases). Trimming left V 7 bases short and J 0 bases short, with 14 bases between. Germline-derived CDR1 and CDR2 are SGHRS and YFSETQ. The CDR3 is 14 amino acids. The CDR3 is CASQTDIYSYEQYF. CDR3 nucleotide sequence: TGCGCCAGCCAGACAGATATCTACTCCTACGAGCAGTACTTC.

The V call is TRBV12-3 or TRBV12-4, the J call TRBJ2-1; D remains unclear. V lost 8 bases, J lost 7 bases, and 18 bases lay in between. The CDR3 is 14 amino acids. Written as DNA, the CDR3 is TGTGCCAGCCGGACGGCCCTAGAGGTGAATGAGCAGTTCTTC. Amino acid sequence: CASRTALEVNEQFF.

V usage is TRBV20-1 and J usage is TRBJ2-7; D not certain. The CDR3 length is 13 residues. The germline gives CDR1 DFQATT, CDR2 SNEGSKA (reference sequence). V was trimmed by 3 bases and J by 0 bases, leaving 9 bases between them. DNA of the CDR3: TGCAGTGCTAGGCCAGGACGCTCCTACGAGCAGTACTTC. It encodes CSARPGRSYEQYF.

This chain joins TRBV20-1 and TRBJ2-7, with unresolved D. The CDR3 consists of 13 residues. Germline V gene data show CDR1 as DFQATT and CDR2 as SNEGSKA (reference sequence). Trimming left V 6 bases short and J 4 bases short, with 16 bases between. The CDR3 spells CSAQASRLYEQYF. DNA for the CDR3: TGCAGTGCCCAGGCCTCCCGCCTTTACGAGCAGTACTTC.

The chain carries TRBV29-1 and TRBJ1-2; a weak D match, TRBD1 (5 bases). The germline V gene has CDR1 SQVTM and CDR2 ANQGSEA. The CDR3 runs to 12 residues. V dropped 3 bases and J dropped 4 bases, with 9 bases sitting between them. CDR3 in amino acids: CSVDRDGYGYTF. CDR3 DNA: TGCAGCGTTGACAGGGACGGCTATGGCTACACCTTC. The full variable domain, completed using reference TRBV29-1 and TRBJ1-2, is SAVISQKPSRDICQRGTSLTIQCQVDSQVTMMFWYRQQPGQSLTLIATANQGSEATYESGFVIDKFPISRPNLTFSTLTVSNMSPEDSSIYLCSVDRDGYGYTFGSGTRLTVV.

The CDR3 spells CASTNPGQSGEQYF. The CDR3 region has the DNA TGTGCCAGCACCAACCCGGGACAGTCGGGAGAGCAGTACTTC. The chain carries TRBV7-6 and TRBJ2-7, with 7 bases matching TRBD1. This CDR3 comprises 14 residues. The germline V gene encodes CDR1 SGHVS and CDR2 FNYEAQ. Germline trimming cut 7 bases from V and 7 bases from J; bases unmatched to any gene: 13.

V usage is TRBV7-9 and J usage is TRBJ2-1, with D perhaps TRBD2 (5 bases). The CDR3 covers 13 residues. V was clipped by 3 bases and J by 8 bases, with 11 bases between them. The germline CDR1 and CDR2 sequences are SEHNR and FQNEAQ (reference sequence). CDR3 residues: CASSFPAGDEQFF. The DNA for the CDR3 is TGTGCCAGCAGCTTTCCCGCGGGTGATGAGCAGTTCTTC. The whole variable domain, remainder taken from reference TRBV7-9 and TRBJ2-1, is DTGVSQNPRHKITKRGQNVTFRCDPISEHNRLYWYRQTLGQGPEFLTYFQNEAQLEKSRLLSDRFSAERPKGSFSTLEIQRTEQGDSAMYLCASSFPAGDEQFFGPGTRLTVL.

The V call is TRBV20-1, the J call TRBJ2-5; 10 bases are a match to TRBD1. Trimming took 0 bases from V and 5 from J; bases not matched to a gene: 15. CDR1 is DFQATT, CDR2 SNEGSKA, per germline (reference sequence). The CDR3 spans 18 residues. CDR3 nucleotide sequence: TGCAGTGCTAGAGATCTCAGGACAGGGGGTTCCTCGAAGGAGACCCAGTACTTC. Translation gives CSARDLRTGGSSKETQYF.

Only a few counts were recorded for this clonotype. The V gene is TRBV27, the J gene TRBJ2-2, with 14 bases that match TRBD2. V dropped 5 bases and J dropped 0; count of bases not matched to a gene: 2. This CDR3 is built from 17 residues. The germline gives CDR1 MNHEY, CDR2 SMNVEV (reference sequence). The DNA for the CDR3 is TGTGCCAGCAGTAGGGGACTAGCGGGAGCGAACACCGGGGAGCTGTTTTTT. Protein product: CASSRGLAGANTGELFF.

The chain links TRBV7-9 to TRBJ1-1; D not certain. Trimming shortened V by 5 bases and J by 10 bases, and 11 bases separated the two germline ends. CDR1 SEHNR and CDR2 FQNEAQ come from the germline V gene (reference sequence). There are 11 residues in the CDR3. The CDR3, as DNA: TGTGCCAGCAGCGAGCGACGACGAGCTTTCTTT. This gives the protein CASSERRRAFF.

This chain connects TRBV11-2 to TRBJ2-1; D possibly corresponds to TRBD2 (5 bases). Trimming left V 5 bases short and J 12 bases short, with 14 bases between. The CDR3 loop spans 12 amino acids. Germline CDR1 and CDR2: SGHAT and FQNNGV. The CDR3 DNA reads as TGTGCCAGCAGCCCCCGAAGTCGGGGGCAGTTCTTC. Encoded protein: CASSPRSRGQFF.

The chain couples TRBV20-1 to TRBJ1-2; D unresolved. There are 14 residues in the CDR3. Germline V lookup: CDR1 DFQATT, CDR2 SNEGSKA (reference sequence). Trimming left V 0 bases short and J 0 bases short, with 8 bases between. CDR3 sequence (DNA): TGCAGTGCTAGAGATACGTTAGCTAACTATGGCTACACCTTC. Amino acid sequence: CSARDTLANYGYTF.

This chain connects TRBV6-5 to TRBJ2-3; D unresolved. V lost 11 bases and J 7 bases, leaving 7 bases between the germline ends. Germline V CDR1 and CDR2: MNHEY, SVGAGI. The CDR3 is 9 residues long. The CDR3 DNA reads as TGTGCCGGGTGGAATACGCAGTATTTT. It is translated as CAGWNTQYF.

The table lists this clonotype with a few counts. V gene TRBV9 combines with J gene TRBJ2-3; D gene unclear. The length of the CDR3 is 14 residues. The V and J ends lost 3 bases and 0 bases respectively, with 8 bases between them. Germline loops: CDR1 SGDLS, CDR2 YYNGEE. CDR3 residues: CASSAQESTDTQYF. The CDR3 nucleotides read TGTGCCAGCAGCGCTCAGGAGAGCACAGATACGCAGTATTTT.

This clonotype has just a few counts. The CDR3 DNA follows: TGTGCCAGCAGCTTAAGCTCTGGACTAGAGTACGAGCAGTACTTC. Residues: CASSLSSGLEYEQYF. The V call is TRBV7-2, the J call TRBJ2-7, with 7 bases aligning to TRBD2. V was clipped by 2 bases and J by 4 bases; unmatched bases: 8. CDR1 is SGHTA, CDR2 FQGNSA, per germline. CDR3 size: 15 residues.

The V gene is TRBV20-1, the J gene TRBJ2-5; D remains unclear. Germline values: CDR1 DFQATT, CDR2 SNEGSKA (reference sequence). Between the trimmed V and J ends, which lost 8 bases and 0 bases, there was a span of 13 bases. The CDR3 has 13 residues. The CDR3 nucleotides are TGCAGTATGCTCCGACCCAACCAAGAGACCCAGTACTTC. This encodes CSMLRPNQETQYF.

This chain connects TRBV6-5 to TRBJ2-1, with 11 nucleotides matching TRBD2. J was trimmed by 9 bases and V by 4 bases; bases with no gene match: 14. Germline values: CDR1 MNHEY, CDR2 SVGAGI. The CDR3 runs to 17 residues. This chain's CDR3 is CASSSLGVAGGPGEQFF. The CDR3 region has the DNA TGTGCCAGCAGTTCCCTCGGGGTAGCGGGAGGGCCGGGTGAGCAGTTCTTC.

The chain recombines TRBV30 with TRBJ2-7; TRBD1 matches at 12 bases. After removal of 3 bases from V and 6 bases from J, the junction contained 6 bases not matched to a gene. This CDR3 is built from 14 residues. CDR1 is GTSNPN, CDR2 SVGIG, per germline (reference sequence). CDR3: CAWSPGQGASEQYF. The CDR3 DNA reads TGTGCCTGGAGCCCGGGACAGGGGGCCAGCGAGCAGTACTTC.

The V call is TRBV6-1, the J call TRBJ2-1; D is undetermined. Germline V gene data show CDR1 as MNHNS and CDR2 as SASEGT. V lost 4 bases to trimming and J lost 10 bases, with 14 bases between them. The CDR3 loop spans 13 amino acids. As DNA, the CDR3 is TGTGCCAGCAGTGCCCTCCAGCTCGGAGAGCAGTTCTTC. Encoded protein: CASSALQLGEQFF.

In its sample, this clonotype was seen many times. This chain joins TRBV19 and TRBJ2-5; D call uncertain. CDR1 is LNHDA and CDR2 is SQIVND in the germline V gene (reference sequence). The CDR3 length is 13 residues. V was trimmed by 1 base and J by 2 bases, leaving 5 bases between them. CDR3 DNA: TGTGCCAGTAGTATAGTCGGACAAGAGACCCAGTACTTC. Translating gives CASSIVGQETQYF.

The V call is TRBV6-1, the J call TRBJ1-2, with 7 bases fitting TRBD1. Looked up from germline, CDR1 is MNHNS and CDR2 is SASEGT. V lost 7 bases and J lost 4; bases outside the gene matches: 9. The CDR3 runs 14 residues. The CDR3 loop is CASKDGTAFYGYTF. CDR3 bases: TGTGCCAGCAAAGATGGGACAGCTTTCTATGGCTACACCTTC.

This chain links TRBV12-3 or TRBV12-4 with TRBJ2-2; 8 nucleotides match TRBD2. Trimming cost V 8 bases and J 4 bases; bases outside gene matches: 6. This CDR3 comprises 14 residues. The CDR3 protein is CASVSGRLTGELFF. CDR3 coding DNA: TGTGCCAGCGTAAGCGGGAGACTCACCGGGGAGCTGTTTTTT.

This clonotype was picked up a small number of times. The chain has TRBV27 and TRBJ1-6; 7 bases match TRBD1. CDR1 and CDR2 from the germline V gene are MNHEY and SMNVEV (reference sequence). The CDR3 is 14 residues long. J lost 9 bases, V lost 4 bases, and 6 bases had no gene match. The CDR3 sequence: CASSWTGKSSPLHF. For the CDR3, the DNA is TGTGCCAGCAGTTGGACAGGCAAGAGTTCACCCCTCCACTTT.

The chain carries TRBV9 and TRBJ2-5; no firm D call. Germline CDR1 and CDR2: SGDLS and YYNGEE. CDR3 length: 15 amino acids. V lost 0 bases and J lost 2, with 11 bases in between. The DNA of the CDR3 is TGTGCCAGCAGCGTAGAACCGGGTTATCAAGAGACCCAGTACTTC. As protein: CASSVEPGYQETQYF.

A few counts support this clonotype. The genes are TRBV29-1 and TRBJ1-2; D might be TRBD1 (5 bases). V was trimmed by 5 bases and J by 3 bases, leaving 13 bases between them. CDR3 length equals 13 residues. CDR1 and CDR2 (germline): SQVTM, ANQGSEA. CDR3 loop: CSVSRDGDYGYTF. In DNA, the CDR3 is TGCAGCGTTTCGCGGGACGGAGACTATGGCTACACCTTC.

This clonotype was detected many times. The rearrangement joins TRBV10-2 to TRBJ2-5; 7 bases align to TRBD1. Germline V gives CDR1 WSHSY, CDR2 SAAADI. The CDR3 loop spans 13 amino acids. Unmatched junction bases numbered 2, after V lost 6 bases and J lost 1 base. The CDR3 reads CASRQGIQETQYF. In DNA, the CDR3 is TGCGCCAGCAGACAGGGGATCCAAGAGACCCAGTACTTC.

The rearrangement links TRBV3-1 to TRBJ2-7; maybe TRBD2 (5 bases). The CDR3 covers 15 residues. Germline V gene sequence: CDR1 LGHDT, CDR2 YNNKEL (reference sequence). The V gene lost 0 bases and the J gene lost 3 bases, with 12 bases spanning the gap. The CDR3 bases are TGTGCCAGCAGCCAAGATATTACTAGTCGCTACGAGCAGTACTTC. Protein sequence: CASSQDITSRYEQYF.